The present TCR beta chain was sequenced within a study of blood T cell repertoires in COVID-19. Study as a whole: Samples of COVID-19 (acute and convalescent) were obtained from the United States, Italy and Spain. T cells, B-cell-depleted T cells, or PBMCs provided the cDNA or gDNA that served as material.

As originally analysed: Estimation of nucleated cell counts relied on the amplification of reference gene primers. Measured with immunoSEQ multiplex PCR; TCRdb has only the in-frame clones, and not every one. The DNA was the basis for D and trimming; V, J and clone size are from that table. The table lists roughly 250,000 clones, about 88% of them singletons, with over 4% in the top ten. Germline V lookup: CDR1 LNHDA, CDR2 SQIVND (reference sequence). The CDR3 has 15 residues. V lost 5 bases and J lost 1; bases outside the gene matches: 4. The sequence derives from a man between 60 and 75 years old who had recovered from COVID-19. The rearrangement uses TRBV19 and TRBJ2-3, with 9 bases matching TRBD2. Sequencing was performed on peripheral blood. CDR3 coding DNA: TGTGCCAGTAGTTCAGTAGCGGGGGGCACAGATACGCAGTATTTT. Protein: CASSSVAGGTDTQYF.